This T cell receptor (beta chain) was profiled in a study of OX40 agonist ivuxolimab in advanced cancers. Trimming shortened V by 2 bases and J by 0 bases, and 1 base separated the two germline ends. Germline-derived CDR1 and CDR2 are SGHNT and YYREEE (reference sequence). The CDR3 consists of 12 residues. Assay: immunoSEQ multiplex PCR; the TCRdb copy retains only in-frame clones and omits some. The sample has around 50,000 clones; about 88% are singletons. The sequencing used CD4+ or CD8+ T cells sorted from blood, collected in a trial of the OX40 agonist ivuxolimab. This clonotype originated in an adult with an advanced solid tumor such as melanoma, head and neck, liver or kidney cancer. The chain has TRBV5-4 and TRBJ2-3; D gene uncertain. CDR3 amino acids: CASSFSTDTQYF. The CDR3, as DNA: TGTGCCAGCAGCTTTAGCACAGATACGCAGTATTTT. The full variable domain, rest sourced from reference TRBV5-4 and TRBJ2-3, is ETGVTQSPTHLIKTRGQQVTLRCSSQSGHNTVSWYQQALGQGPQFIFQYYREEENGRGNFPPRFSGLQFPNYSSELNVNALELDDSALYLCASSFSTDTQYFGPGTRLTVL.